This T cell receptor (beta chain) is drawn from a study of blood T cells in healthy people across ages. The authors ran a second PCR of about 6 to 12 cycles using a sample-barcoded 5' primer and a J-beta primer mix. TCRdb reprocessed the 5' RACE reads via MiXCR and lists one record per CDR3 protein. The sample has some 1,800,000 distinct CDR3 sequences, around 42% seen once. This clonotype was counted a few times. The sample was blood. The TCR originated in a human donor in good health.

The chain's CDR3 is CASSRGQISGNTIYF. The CDR3 DNA reads as TGTGCCAGCAGCAGGGGACAGATCTCTGGAAACACCATATATTTT. This rearrangement joins TRBV6-5 to TRBJ1-3; 7 nucleotides agree with TRBD1. CDR1 is MNHEY, CDR2 SVGAGI, per germline. Germline trimming cut 6 bases from V and 0 bases from J; bases unmatched to any gene: 5. CDR3 length: 15 amino acids.